This passage covers 26 T cell receptor beta chains from one sample sequenced in a study of beta chain features in type 1 diabetes. Isolated RNA was reverse transcribed in full, so expressed TCRB transcripts were sequenced. Method: immunoSEQ multiplex PCR; TCRdb's copy keeps in-frame clones and lacks some. The sample lists some 900,000 clones, 15% to 20% occurring once. Source material: naive CD4+ T cells from blood. Receptors were obtained from a woman younger than 30 in good health.

The chain is built from TRBV7-9 and TRBJ1-3; D is undetermined. Germline loops: CDR1 SEHNR, CDR2 FQNEAQ (reference sequence). V lost 5 bases and J 1 base, leaving 9 bases between the germline ends. This CDR3 is built from 14 residues. CDR3 loop: CASSPWGSGNTIYF. Written as DNA, the CDR3 is TGTGCCAGCAGCCCGTGGGGTTCTGGAAACACCATATATTTT.

This clone has just a few counts. The genes are TRBV6-1 and TRBJ2-7; tentatively, D is TRBD1 (6 bases). The CDR3 has 14 amino acids. V lost 6 bases and J lost 2, with 14 bases in between. From germline, CDR1 is MNHNS and CDR2 SASEGT. CDR3 protein: CASRSPRGPYEQYF. The CDR3 DNA follows: TGTGCCAGCAGGTCCCCCAGGGGTCCCTACGAGCAGTACTTC.

V usage is TRBV28 and J usage is TRBJ2-3, with D perhaps TRBD2 (5 bases). The CDR3 has 17 amino acids. Germline V gene lookup returns CDR1 MDHEN and CDR2 SYDVKM. V gave up 3 bases and J gave up 2 bases, with 18 bases separating them. CDR3 coding DNA: TGTGCCAGCAGTTTGAGGGTGGAGAAGATCTCCACAGATACGCAGTATTTT. This encodes CASSLRVEKISTDTQYF.

In this sample, this clone turned up a few times. V gene TRBV11-1 combines with J gene TRBJ2-1; D gene uncertain. V was clipped by 5 bases and J by 4 bases, with 3 bases between them. Germline CDR1 is SGHAT and CDR2 is FQDESV (reference sequence). The CDR3 is made up of 11 amino acids. The CDR3 DNA follows: TGTGCCAGCAGCAGATACAATGAGCAGTTCTTC. Amino acids: CASSRYNEQFF.

This clone turned up a few times. This chain uses TRBV18 with TRBJ2-7; D call uncertain. Germline V gene data show CDR1 as KGHSH and CDR2 as LQKENI. There are 14 residues in the CDR3. The V gene lost 2 bases and the J gene lost 2 bases, with 10 bases spanning the gap. CDR3 nucleotide sequence: TGTGCCAGCTCACCAACCTATGCAACCTACGAGCAGTACTTC. Protein: CASSPTYATYEQYF.

This sequence joins TRBV7-3 and TRBJ2-2; 11 nucleotides line up with TRBD2. The CDR3 has 18 amino acids. With V trimmed by 8 bases and J by 7 bases, 18 bases remained unmatched. The germline CDR1 and CDR2 sequences are SGHTA and FQGTGA. This chain's CDR3 is CASSPFFRTSGSIGELFF. The CDR3 DNA sequence: TGTGCCAGCTCCCCCTTCTTTCGTACTAGCGGGAGTATCGGGGAGCTGTTTTTT.

This clone was picked up a small number of times. The chain is built from TRBV4-2 and TRBJ1-4; D is unresolved. This CDR3 is built from 13 residues. The V end was cut by 0 bases, the J end by 8 bases, with 7 bases between. Germline values: CDR1 LGHNA, CDR2 YNFKEQ. The CDR3 sequence is CASSQEGMEKLFF. Written as DNA, the CDR3 is TGTGCCAGCAGCCAAGAAGGGATGGAAAAACTGTTTTTT.

The sample holds a few counts of this clone. This rearrangement joins TRBV29-1 to TRBJ2-1, with D unresolved. Between the trimmed V and J ends, which lost 4 bases and 6 bases, there was a span of 16 bases. The CDR3 has 14 amino acids. The germline CDR1 and CDR2 sequences are SQVTM and ANQGSEA. The CDR3 DNA reads as TGCAGCGTTGTTCCCAGTGACCCCTCCAATGAGCAGTTCTTC. Amino acid sequence: CSVVPSDPSNEQFF.

This clone was recorded a few times. This sequence joins TRBV7-2 and TRBJ1-2; 7 positions agree with TRBD1. The CDR3 has 14 residues. CDR1 SGHTA and CDR2 FQGNSA come from the germline V gene. The V gene end was trimmed by 6 bases and the J gene end by 1 base; junction bases not matched to a gene: 5. In DNA form, the CDR3 reads TGTGCCAGCAGTTATACAGGGGATAACTATGGCTACACCTTC. It encodes CASSYTGDNYGYTF.

This chain connects TRBV29-1 to TRBJ1-2; D not resolved. Trimming shortened V by 4 bases and J by 7 bases, and 13 bases separated the two germline ends. This CDR3 contains 12 residues. Germline CDR1 reads SQVTM; CDR2 reads ANQGSEA. CDR3 bases: TGCAGCGTTGTTAGTAGGGTCGGTGGCTACACCTTC. Its translation is CSVVSRVGGYTF.

The rearrangement joins TRBV19 to TRBJ1-5; D is perhaps TRBD1 (6 bases). Germline V gives CDR1 LNHDA, CDR2 SQIVND (reference sequence). This CDR3 has 15 amino acids. With 6 bases removed from V and 10 bases from J, the gap between germline ends came to 22 bases. The CDR3 here is CASSLDGALGGPQHF. The CDR3 region has the DNA TGTGCCAGTAGCCTTGATGGGGCCTTGGGGGGCCCCCAGCATTTT.

This clone was detected ten times or more. V usage is TRBV18 and J usage is TRBJ2-1; D is unclear. In germline, CDR1 is KGHSH, CDR2 LQKENI. There are 13 residues in the CDR3. V gave up 1 base and J gave up 6 bases, with 7 bases separating them. CDR3 DNA: TGTGCCAGCTCACCACGCGCAGGCAATGAGCAGTTCTTC. Protein: CASSPRAGNEQFF.

This clone has just a few counts. This chain joins TRBV5-4 and TRBJ2-4; 12 bases are a match to TRBD1. Germline-derived CDR1 and CDR2 are SGHNT and YYREEE (reference sequence). J was trimmed by 16 bases and V by 4 bases; bases with no gene match: 12. This CDR3 region has 14 residues. For the CDR3, the DNA is TGTGCCAGCAGCACAGGGAGGGACAGGGGGCGTGTTTACTTC. It yields the protein CASSTGRDRGRVYF.

The J gene is TRBJ1-1, the V gene TRBV9, with D tentatively TRBD1 (6 bases). V was trimmed by 2 bases and J by 0 bases, leaving 11 bases between them. The germline gives CDR1 SGDLS, CDR2 YYNGEE. The CDR3 runs 15 residues. The CDR3 coding sequence is TGTGCCAGCAGCGTCGAGGACAGAATGAACACTGAAGCTTTCTTT. It is translated as CASSVEDRMNTEAFF.

The chain recombines TRBV4-3 with TRBJ2-2; 9 nucleotides align to TRBD2. This CDR3 is 16 amino acids long. Germline V gives CDR1 LGHNA, CDR2 YSLEER. V gave up 0 bases and J gave up 3 bases; unmatched junction bases: 2. This CDR3 reads CASSQDSGRYTGELFF. CDR3 in DNA: TGCGCCAGCAGCCAAGATAGCGGGAGATACACCGGGGAGCTGTTTTTT.

This clone was counted a few times. The chain has TRBV7-3 and TRBJ2-6; D is unclear. The CDR3 extends over 18 amino acids. V lost 0 bases and J lost 0, with 12 bases in between. The V gene's germline CDR1 is SGHTA and CDR2 FQGTGA. The CDR3 sequence: CASSLTGVPNSGANVLTF. CDR3 nucleotides: TGTGCCAGCAGCTTAACGGGTGTGCCGAACTCTGGGGCCAACGTCCTGACTTTC. The variable domain in full, with the rest retrieved from reference TRBV7-3 and TRBJ2-6, is GAGVSQTPSNKVTEKGKYVELRCDPISGHTALYWYRQSLGQGPEFLIYFQGTGAADDSGLPNDRFFAVRPEGSVSTLKIQRTERGDSAVYLCASSLTGVPNSGANVLTFGAGSRLTVL.

Regarding this clone: Mismatch with germline at one junction end may stem from a read error. The chain has TRBV5-1 and TRBJ2-7; 13 positions match TRBD2. The CDR3 runs 14 residues. Per germline, CDR1 SGHRS and CDR2 YFSETQ. Written as DNA, the CDR3 is TGCGCCAGCAGCTTGGCCGGGACTAGCGGGATTCCCAACTTC. Its protein is CASSLAGTSGIPNF.

The chain joins TRBV7-2 to TRBJ2-5; 15 nucleotides match TRBD2. CDR1 and CDR2 from the germline V gene are SGHTA and FQGNSA. The CDR3 covers 15 residues. V dropped 5 bases and J dropped 7; count of bases not matched to a gene: 5. CDR3 loop: CASSPGLAGGVTQYF. The CDR3 DNA is TGTGCCAGCAGCCCAGGACTAGCGGGAGGGGTGACCCAGTACTTC.

To note about this clone: The junction differs from germline at one of its ends, possibly a read error. The chain employs TRBV13 and TRBJ2-7; the D is unclear. This CDR3 contains 14 residues. Germline lookup yields CDR1 PRHDT and CDR2 FYEKMQ (reference sequence). The CDR3 spells CASSLAGFSYKQYF. CDR3 DNA: TGTGCCAGCAGCTTAGCGGGCTTCTCCTACAAGCAGTACTTC. Full variable domain (remainder filled in from reference TRBV13 and TRBJ2-7): AAGVIQSPRHLIKEKRETATLKCYPIPRHDTVYWYQQGPGQDPQFLISFYEKMQSDKGSIPDRFSAQQFSDYHSELNMSSLELGDSALYFCASSLAGFSYKQYFGPGTRLTVT.

This clone was recorded a few times. The chain employs TRBV9 and TRBJ2-7, with D possibly called TRBD1 or TRBD2 (5 bases each). The CDR3 consists of 16 residues. V was trimmed by 0 bases and J by 3 bases, leaving 16 bases between them. CDR1 and CDR2 from the germline V gene are SGDLS and YYNGEE. The CDR3 protein is CASSVVSRGRRYEQYF. In DNA, the CDR3 is TGTGCCAGCAGCGTAGTCTCGAGGGGTAGACGCTACGAGCAGTACTTC. Complete variable domain (other parts from reference TRBV9 and TRBJ2-7): DSGVTQTPKHLITATGQRVTLRCSPRSGDLSVYWYQQSLDQGLQFLIQYYNGEERAKGNILERFSAQQFPDLHSELNLSSLELGDSALYFCASSVVSRGRRYEQYFGPGTRLTVT.

The table lists this clone with a few counts. The chain combines TRBV13 with TRBJ2-3; D remains unclear. Germline CDR1 PRHDT, CDR2 FYEKMQ (reference sequence). The CDR3 runs to 12 residues. Deletions cut 1 base from V and 5 bases from J, with 4 bases between. The CDR3 region is CASSLVVDTQYF. The DNA for the CDR3 is TGTGCCAGCAGCTTAGTAGTAGATACGCAGTATTTT.

The rearrangement uses TRBV12-5 and TRBJ1-2; D gene unclear. Germline V gene lookup returns CDR1 LGHNT and CDR2 FRNRAP. This CDR3 contains 14 residues. With 1 base removed from V and 4 bases from J, the gap between germline ends came to 10 bases. In DNA, the CDR3 is TGTGCTAGTGGTTTGGGGCAGGCCCCCTATGGCTACACCTTC. This codes for CASGLGQAPYGYTF.

This clone was detected a few times. This sequence joins TRBV7-2 and TRBJ1-5, with D unclear. Per the germline V gene, CDR1 is SGHTA and CDR2 is FQGNSA. This CDR3 spans 13 amino acids. V lost 5 bases to trimming and J lost 2 bases, with 7 bases between them. The DNA for the CDR3 is TGTGCCAGCAGCGTAAGAGGCAATCAGCCCCAGCATTTT. Encoded protein: CASSVRGNQPQHF.

CDR3 sequence reads: CASSLGQIYEQFF. CDR3 nucleotide sequence: TGTGCCAGCAGCTTAGGGCAGATCTATGAGCAGTTCTTC. This rearrangement joins TRBV5-4 to TRBJ2-1; D remains unclear. The V gene's germline CDR1 is SGHNT and CDR2 YYREEE (reference sequence). Trimming stripped 2 bases from V and 8 bases from J, with 11 bases between. This CDR3 spans 13 amino acids.

V usage is TRBV28 and J usage is TRBJ2-1; 11 bases are a match to TRBD2. This CDR3 region has 16 residues. V lost 4 bases and J lost 4; bases outside the gene matches: 6. The V gene's germline CDR1 is MDHEN and CDR2 SYDVKM. CDR3 amino acids: CASSSTGLAGYNEQFF. CDR3 nucleotides: TGTGCCAGCAGTTCCACTGGACTAGCGGGTTACAATGAGCAGTTCTTC.

The chain recombines TRBV6-6 with TRBJ2-6, with D unresolved. Germline V gene lookup returns CDR1 MNHNY and CDR2 SVGAGI (reference sequence). The CDR3 runs 15 residues. V was trimmed by 5 bases and J by 4 bases, leaving 12 bases between them. The CDR3 region has the DNA TGTGCCAGCAGTAAAATAGGGATCGGGGCCAACGTCCTGACTTTC. Translation gives CASSKIGIGANVLTF.